The clone carrying this T cell receptor (beta chain) has a handful of counts. The data are from a study of CD8+ T cells in alopecia areata. Germline assignment: CDR1 GTSNPN and CDR2 SVGIG (reference sequence). CDR3 length equals 14 residues. V lost 0 bases to trimming and J lost 2 bases, with 8 bases between them. cDNA reverse transcribed from extracted RNA served as the sequencing template. Sequenced by immunoSEQ multiplex PCR; TCRdb stores in-frame clones only, minus some. The sample yields about 210,000 clones, roughly 44% seen once. Treatment given: oral pan-JAK inhibitor, 5-10 mg twice daily. This sequence was found in a human donor with alopecia areata. Sequenced material: CD4+ T cells sorted from blood, taken at approximately week 37, from a patient treated with tofacitinib. The chain couples TRBV30 to TRBJ1-5; the D is unclear. CDR3 nucleotide sequence: TGTGCCTGGAGTGTCTTCGGGCGCAATCAGCCCCAGCATTTT. It translates to CAWSVFGRNQPQHF.